These 23 T cell receptor beta chains originate from one sample sequenced in a study of blood T cell repertoires in COVID-19 (TCRdb year 2020). Library generation was performed with the immunoSEQ multiplex PCR assay. The clones in this table, taken by TCRdb from immuneACCESS, are in-frame only. Not every clone is retained; where verified, under half of the shortfall comes from an unresolved V gene, and the cause of the rest is unknown. Here the sample has hundreds of thousands of clones; about 88% occur a single time. 2.5% to 3.5% of the sample comes from the top ten. Specimen: PBMCs or T cells enriched from blood (not recorded which). These receptors all come from a woman aged 45-60 years who had recovered from COVID-19.

In nucleotides, the CDR3 is TGTGCCAGCAGCCAAGTCCCGGGACAGGGGGCGCGGAGTTACGAGCAGTACTTC. Encoded protein: CASSQVPGQGARSYEQYF. The chain uses TRBV7-2 and TRBJ2-7, with 12 bases aligning to TRBD1. Germline assignment: CDR1 SGHTA and CDR2 FQGNSA. The CDR3 runs to 18 residues. V shed 5 bases and J 4 bases; nucleotides not matched to a gene: 15.

This clone was seen a single time. The chain employs TRBV7-9 and TRBJ2-1, with TRBD2 matching over 9 bases. The CDR3 contains 17 residues. Germline CDR1 SEHNR, CDR2 FQNEAQ (reference sequence). The V and J ends lost 4 bases and 1 base, in that order; junction bases with no gene match: 8. DNA for the CDR3: TGTGCCAGCAGCTCCACCCCTAGCGGGAAGTCCTACAATGAGCAGTTCTTC. This translates into CASSSTPSGKSYNEQFF. The variable domain in full, with the rest retrieved from reference TRBV7-9 and TRBJ2-1, is DTGVSQNPRHKITKRGQNVTFRCDPISEHNRLYWYRQTLGQGPEFLTYFQNEAQLEKSRLLSDRFSAERPKGSFSTLEIQRTEQGDSAMYLCASSSTPSGKSYNEQFFGPGTRLTVL.

The chain is built from TRBV27 and TRBJ2-7; perhaps TRBD1 as D (6 bases). The germline V and J ends were trimmed by 5 bases and 4 bases, with 15 bases remaining between them. CDR3 length: 14 residues. Germline V CDR1 and CDR2: MNHEY, SMNVEV (reference sequence). In DNA form, the CDR3 reads TGTGCCAGCAGTCGAAGGGGGAATAGGTACGAGCAGTACTTC. Protein: CASSRRGNRYEQYF.

Only one count was recorded for this clone. This chain links TRBV11-1 with TRBJ2-1; the match to TRBD2 covers 11 bases. Germline V CDR1 and CDR2: SGHAT, FQDESV (reference sequence). The CDR3 length is 15 residues. V lost 6 bases and J lost 6; bases outside the gene matches: 7. The CDR3 region has the DNA TGTGCCAGCAGTCTAGCGGGAGGTCGTACCAATGAGCAGTTCTTC. It codes for CASSLAGGRTNEQFF.

The V and J genes are TRBV7-2 and TRBJ2-1, with 9 bases that match TRBD2. V shed 6 bases, J shed 9 bases, and the junction held 6 bases outside the gene matches. The length of the CDR3 is 13 residues. The germline CDR1 and CDR2 sequences are SGHTA and FQGNSA. The CDR3 region has the DNA TGTGCCAGCAGGGGTTCGACTAGCGGTGAGCAGTTCTTC. Translation gives CASRGSTSGEQFF.

This chain uses TRBV6-5 with TRBJ2-2; D might be TRBD1 (6 bases). This CDR3 has 12 amino acids. The germline V gene has CDR1 MNHEY and CDR2 SVGAGI. V dropped 6 bases and J dropped 8 bases, with 10 bases sitting between them. CDR3 residues: CASSNREGELFF. The CDR3 DNA sequence: TGTGCCAGCAGCAACAGGGAGGGGGAGCTGTTTTTT.

V and J are TRBV7-2 and TRBJ1-1; D is possibly TRBD1 (5 bases). Trimming stripped 3 bases from V and 0 bases from J, with 11 bases between. This CDR3 is built from 15 residues. Germline loops: CDR1 SGHTA, CDR2 FQGNSA. As DNA, the CDR3 is TGTGCCAGCAGCTTGATGGGGGGTATGAACACTGAAGCTTTCTTT. Its protein product is CASSLMGGMNTEAFF.

The V call is TRBV3-1 (or the pseudogene TRBV3-2), the J call TRBJ1-1; TRBD1 matches 7 bases. The CDR3 consists of 16 residues. The trim removed 8 bases at V and 5 bases at J, leaving 17 bases unmatched. From germline, CDR1 is LGHDT and CDR2 YNNKEL (reference sequence). DNA of the CDR3: TGTGCCAGCCACCCGGAATTTACAGGGGCGAAAACTGAAGCTTTCTTT. This encodes CASHPEFTGAKTEAFF.

The chain is built from TRBV4-3 and TRBJ2-3; possible D gene TRBD1, 5 bases. The V end was cut by 2 bases, the J end by 3 bases, with 12 bases between. CDR1 and CDR2 (germline): LGHNA, YSLEER. The CDR3 totals 15 residues. The CDR3 spells CASSQQGVRTDTQYF. The CDR3 nucleotides read TGCGCCAGCAGCCAACAGGGCGTTCGGACAGATACGCAGTATTTT.

The chain has TRBV27 and TRBJ1-5; possibly TRBD1 for D (6 bases). The CDR3 has 17 amino acids. Germline V lookup: CDR1 MNHEY, CDR2 SMNVEV (reference sequence). Between the trimmed V and J ends, which lost 6 bases and 0 bases, there was a span of 18 bases. The CDR3 DNA reads TGTGCCAGCAGATCCCGACAGGAACCATATAGCAATCAGCCCCAGCATTTT. Translated: CASRSRQEPYSNQPQHF.

This clone appeared a single time. This rearrangement joins TRBV29-1 to TRBJ1-1; the D gene is possibly TRBD1 (6 bases). Deletions cut 6 bases from V and 4 bases from J, with 12 bases between. This CDR3 has 12 residues. CDR1 is SQVTM, CDR2 ANQGSEA, per germline. CDR3: CSVTGWGTEAFF. In nucleotides, the CDR3 is TGCAGCGTGACAGGATGGGGCACTGAAGCTTTCTTT.

This chain connects TRBV3-1 (or the pseudogene TRBV3-2) to TRBJ2-7; 12 bases match TRBD2. The CDR3 is 17 amino acids. Germline CDR1 reads LGHDT; CDR2 reads YNNKEL (reference sequence). V lost 4 bases, J lost 4 bases, and 11 bases stayed unmatched. The CDR3 nucleotides are TGTGCCAGCAGCCCCAAAGGACTAGCGGGGACCATATACGAGCAGTACTTC. Amino acid sequence: CASSPKGLAGTIYEQYF.

V is TRBV6-2 or TRBV6-3 and J is TRBJ1-2, with TRBD1 matching 7 bases. This CDR3 is built from 19 residues. CDR1 is MNHEY, CDR2 SVGEGT, per germline. The V gene end was trimmed by 0 bases and the J gene end by 1 base; junction bases not matched to a gene: 14. In DNA, the CDR3 is TGTGCCAGCAGTTACTCGATGGGAGAGGTGGGACAGCATAACTATGGCTACACCTTC. It is translated as CASSYSMGEVGQHNYGYTF.

The J gene is TRBJ1-2, the V gene TRBV7-9; 7 nucleotides match TRBD1. CDR3 length: 14 residues. Germline V CDR1 and CDR2: SEHNR, FQNEAQ (reference sequence). Trimming at V came to 3 bases and at J to 4 bases, leaving 5 bases not matched to a gene. The CDR3: CASSFRDRAYGYTF. CDR3 DNA: TGTGCCAGCAGCTTTAGAGACAGGGCCTATGGCTACACCTTC. Together with reference TRBV7-9 and TRBJ1-2, the CDR3 gives the full variable domain: DTGVSQNPRHKITKRGQNVTFRCDPISEHNRLYWYRQTLGQGPEFLTYFQNEAQLEKSRLLSDRFSAERPKGSFSTLEIQRTEQGDSAMYLCASSFRDRAYGYTFGSGTRLTVV.

This CDR3 reads CASSTTGNYGYTF. CDR3 bases: TGTGCCAGCAGTACGACAGGGAACTATGGCTACACCTTC. The genes are TRBV6-1 and TRBJ1-2, with TRBD1 identical over 7 bases. Per the germline V gene, CDR1 is MNHNS and CDR2 is SASEGT. CDR3 length: 13 residues. J gave up 2 bases and V 5 bases, and 2 bases lay outside the gene matches.

V usage is TRBV27 and J usage is TRBJ1-5; a weak D match, TRBD1 (6 bases). This CDR3 is 13 amino acids long. Germline V gives CDR1 MNHEY, CDR2 SMNVEV (reference sequence). V shed 2 bases and J shed 7 bases, with 9 bases lying between them. The CDR3 DNA is TGTGCCAGCAGTTTAGGGGGCGGACAGCCCCAGCATTTT. Encoded protein: CASSLGGGQPQHF.

The CDR3 nucleotides are TGTGCCAGCAGCGTAGACGCTAGCGGGAGGATCTACGAGCAGTACTTC. Amino acids: CASSVDASGRIYEQYF. J is TRBJ2-7 and V is TRBV9; 11 bases line up with TRBD2. Germline V gene lookup returns CDR1 SGDLS and CDR2 YYNGEE. The CDR3 extends over 16 amino acids. With 0 bases clipped from V and 3 bases from J, the junction kept 5 bases outside the gene matches.

The chain recombines TRBV4-3 with TRBJ1-2; 9 bases align to TRBD1. The CDR3 is 15 residues long. The trim removed 0 bases at V and 5 bases at J, leaving 4 bases unmatched. The germline V gene has CDR1 LGHNA and CDR2 YSLEER. Here the CDR3 DNA reads TGCGCCAGCAGCCAAGAACAGGGGGCATATTATGGCTACACCTTC. It encodes CASSQEQGAYYGYTF.

This clone was counted only a few times. J is TRBJ2-2 and V is TRBV7-3; TRBD2 aligns across 8 bases. CDR1 is SGHTA, CDR2 FQGTGA, per germline. This CDR3 is built from 16 residues. V lost 5 bases, J lost 6 bases, and 11 bases stayed unmatched. The CDR3 coding sequence is TGTGCCAGCAGCCTCCAGTCAGCGGGAGTTTCCGGGGAGCTGTTTTTT. Translated: CASSLQSAGVSGELFF.

This clone was found once. The chain is built from TRBV28 and TRBJ1-5; 11 bases are a match to TRBD1. This CDR3 has 14 amino acids. The germline V gene has CDR1 MDHEN and CDR2 SYDVKM. With 4 bases clipped from V and 7 bases from J, the junction kept 3 bases outside the gene matches. The CDR3, as DNA: TGTGCCAGCAGTTACGGGACAGGGGGGCAGCCCCAGCATTTT. Protein: CASSYGTGGQPQHF.

This chain uses TRBV29-1 with TRBJ1-4; D call uncertain. Germline V gives CDR1 SQVTM, CDR2 ANQGSEA. V was trimmed by 4 bases and J by 3 bases, leaving 6 bases between them. The CDR3 covers 12 residues. DNA of the CDR3: TGCAGCGTTGTTCTGTCTAATGAAAAACTGTTTTTT. It codes for CSVVLSNEKLFF.

With regard to this clone: Mismatch with germline at one junction end may stem from a read error. The chain couples TRBV28 to TRBJ1-6, with 8 bases fitting TRBD1. The CDR3 has 13 residues. Per the germline V gene, CDR1 is MDHEN and CDR2 is SYDVKM. The CDR3 spells CASSSPPGQAIVF. The CDR3, as DNA: TGTGCCAGCAGTTCCCCCCCGGGACAGGCTATAGTCTTT.

In this sample, this clone turned up once. V gene TRBV27 combines with J gene TRBJ2-7, with TRBD2 matching over 8 bases. The CDR3 extends over 12 amino acids. In germline, CDR1 is MNHEY, CDR2 SMNVEV (reference sequence). J was trimmed by 6 bases and V by 3 bases; bases with no gene match: 1. DNA of the CDR3: TGTGCCAGCAGTTTTGCGGGGGGCGAGCAGTACTTC. This gives the protein CASSFAGGEQYF.